The rows below give T cell receptor beta chains drawn from one sample of a study of cytomegalovirus exposure and HLA in healthy donors. Profiling relied on immunoSEQ multiplex PCR, and the TCRdb table lists in-frame clones only, not all of them. The sample records over 75,000 clones, roughly 90% being singletons. Material: PBMCs. All receptors come from a man under 40 in good health and CMV-seronegative. Each CDR3 is given with its conserved first and last residue. The D gene is left open where the match is weak. Where a row states a size, it is once, few, many or the class of an expanded clone; other rows omit it.

clone size: -
J gene: TRBJ1-2
V gene: TRBV28
D gene: TRBD1
CDR3 DNA: TGTGCCAGCACCCCTGGAGGGGGCTGGAATGGCTACACCTTC
CDR3 protein: CASTPGGGWNGYTF

clone size: -
J gene: TRBJ2-2
V gene: TRBV19
D gene: -
CDR3 DNA: TGTGCCAGCCAGAATCCCTCGGGTGTCGGGGAGCTGTTTTTT
CDR3 protein: CASQNPSGVGELFF

clone size: -
J gene: TRBJ1-1
V gene: TRBV2
D gene: -
CDR3 DNA: TGTGCCAGCGGGTTGGGGGCGGACACTGAAGCTTTCTTT
CDR3 protein: CASGLGADTEAFF

clone size: -
J gene: TRBJ2-7
V gene: TRBV10-1
D gene: TRBD1
CDR3 DNA: TGCGCCAGCAGTGACGTGGGACAGGCGACCCCGGGCCAGTACTTC
CDR3 protein: CASSDVGQATPGQYF

clone size: once
J gene: TRBJ1-1
V gene: TRBV7-8
D gene: TRBD1
CDR3 DNA: TGTGCCAGCAGCTTAGCGTTAACAGGGGTCACTGAAGCTTTCTTT
CDR3 protein: CASSLALTGVTEAFF

clone size: -
J gene: TRBJ2-3
V gene: TRBV15
D gene: -
CDR3 DNA: TGTGCCACCAGCAAGCCGGGATCCCCTTTGGATACGCAGTATTTT
CDR3 protein: CATSKPGSPLDTQYF

clone size: -
J gene: TRBJ2-3
V gene: TRBV5-1
D gene: -
CDR3 DNA: TGCGCCAGCAGCTTGACAGGGCCAGATACGCAGTATTTT
CDR3 protein: CASSLTGPDTQYF

clone size: -
J gene: TRBJ1-3
V gene: TRBV6-1
D gene: TRBD1
CDR3 DNA: TGTGCCAGCAGTGTACAGTGGACAGGAGGGGCTGGAAACACCATATATTTT
CDR3 protein: CASSVQWTGGAGNTIYF

clone size: -
J gene: TRBJ1-5
V gene: TRBV6-1
D gene: -
CDR3 DNA: TGTGCCAGCGGACTCGGGAATCAGCCCCAGCATTTT
CDR3 protein: CASGLGNQPQHF

clone size: -
J gene: TRBJ2-2
V gene: TRBV5-8
D gene: -
CDR3 DNA: TGTGCCAGCAGCTTATCCGGGACTCGCGTTGCGGGGGAGCTGTTTTTT
CDR3 protein: CASSLSGTRVAGELFF

clone size: -
J gene: TRBJ2-3
V gene: TRBV7-2
D gene: -
CDR3 DNA: TGTGCCACTGGGGGGGCTCCCACAGATACGCAGTATTTT
CDR3 protein: CATGGAPTDTQYF

clone size: once
J gene: TRBJ2-1
V gene: TRBV19
D gene: -
CDR3 DNA: TGTGCCAGTAGTATTATTGGAGATGCGTACAATGAGCAGTTCTTC
CDR3 protein: CASSIIGDAYNEQFF

clone size: few
J gene: TRBJ2-7
V gene: TRBV6-1
D gene: TRBD1
CDR3 DNA: TGTGCCAGCAGTGAAGGGTGGGACAGCCCCTACGAGCAGTACTTC
CDR3 protein: CASSEGWDSPYEQYF

clone size: -
J gene: TRBJ1-1
V gene: TRBV7-9
D gene: -
CDR3 DNA: TGTGCCAGCAGCTTAGATTCTAAAAAAGCTTTCTTT
CDR3 protein: CASSLDSKKAFF

clone size: once
J gene: TRBJ2-6
V gene: TRBV5-4
D gene: -
CDR3 DNA: TGTGCCAGCAGCTTAAGGGGCTCTGGGGCCAACGTCCTGACTTTC
CDR3 protein: CASSLRGSGANVLTF

clone size: -
J gene: TRBJ2-5
V gene: TRBV27
D gene: -
CDR3 DNA: TGTGCCAGCAGGAGGGACTTCAAAGAGACCCAGTACTTC
CDR3 protein: CASRRDFKETQYF

clone size: -
J gene: TRBJ2-7
V gene: TRBV6-6
D gene: -
CDR3 DNA: TGTGCCAGCAGTTCGAAGCGGGCGGCCTCCTACGAGCAGTACTTC
CDR3 protein: CASSSKRAASYEQYF

clone size: -
J gene: TRBJ2-3
V gene: TRBV9
D gene: TRBD1
CDR3 DNA: TGTGCCAGCAGCGCGAGGGACAGCATAGATACGCAGTATTTT
CDR3 protein: CASSARDSIDTQYF

clone size: -
J gene: TRBJ2-1
V gene: TRBV27
D gene: -
CDR3 DNA: TGTGCCAGCAGTTTGAGTAGCATCGATGAGCAGTTCTTC
CDR3 protein: CASSLSSIDEQFF

clone size: -
J gene: TRBJ1-5
V gene: TRBV5-1
D gene: -
CDR3 DNA: TGCGCCAGCAGCTTGGAGGGGATTGATCAGCCCCAGCATTTT
CDR3 protein: CASSLEGIDQPQHF

clone size: -
J gene: TRBJ1-3
V gene: TRBV25-1
D gene: -
CDR3 DNA: TGTGCCAGCACTGACAGGAACTCTGGAAACACCATATATTTT
CDR3 protein: CASTDRNSGNTIYF

clone size: -
J gene: TRBJ1-3
V gene: TRBV2
D gene: -
CDR3 DNA: TGTGCCAGCAGTGAAGCGCGGGTTAAGGGATCCGGAAACACCATATATTTT
CDR3 protein: CASSEARVKGSGNTIYF

clone size: -
J gene: TRBJ1-5
V gene: TRBV4-1
D gene: -
CDR3 DNA: TGCGCCAGCAGCCCGCAGGGCAAGCCGCCCCAGCATTTT
CDR3 protein: CASSPQGKPPQHF

clone size: once
J gene: TRBJ1-1
V gene: TRBV18
D gene: TRBD1
CDR3 DNA: TGTGCCAGCTCACCGGGCCAGGGGGGAGCTTTCTTT
CDR3 protein: CASSPGQGGAFF

clone size: -
J gene: TRBJ2-3
V gene: TRBV7-9
D gene: TRBD1
CDR3 DNA: TGTGCCAGCAGCCGAAGGACAGGGACGGCCCTAGATACGCAGTATTTT
CDR3 protein: CASSRRTGTALDTQYF

clone size: few
J gene: TRBJ2-7
V gene: TRBV13
D gene: TRBD1
CDR3 DNA: TGTGCCAGCAGCCTAGGACAGGCTGAGCAGTACTTC
CDR3 protein: CASSLGQAEQYF

clone size: -
J gene: TRBJ1-2
V gene: TRBV9
D gene: TRBD1
CDR3 DNA: TGTGCCAGCAGCGTCGACCCCAACAGGGGGCTTAACTATGGCTACACCTTC
CDR3 protein: CASSVDPNRGLNYGYTF

clone size: -
J gene: TRBJ2-2
V gene: TRBV9
D gene: TRBD1
CDR3 DNA: TGTGCCAGTGACAGGGGACAGAACACCGGGGAGCTGTTTTTT
CDR3 protein: CASDRGQNTGELFF

clone size: -
J gene: TRBJ2-1
V gene: TRBV4-1
D gene: TRBD1
CDR3 DNA: TGCGCCAGCAGCTTGGAGGACAGGGCATACAATGAGCAGTTCTTC
CDR3 protein: CASSLEDRAYNEQFF

clone size: -
J gene: TRBJ1-1
V gene: TRBV7-8
D gene: -
CDR3 DNA: TGTGCCAGCAGCTTCCGGCGGGGGAGGACTGAAGCTTTCTTT
CDR3 protein: CASSFRRGRTEAFF

clone size: -
J gene: TRBJ2-4
V gene: TRBV6-6
D gene: TRBD1
CDR3 DNA: TGTGCCAGCAGCCAGGGACAGTACCAGTACTTC
CDR3 protein: CASSQGQYQYF

clone size: -
J gene: TRBJ2-5
V gene: TRBV4-2
D gene: -
CDR3 DNA: TGTGCCAGCAGCCAAGGACTACCCGAGGGTTTCCAAGAGACCCAGTACTTC
CDR3 protein: CASSQGLPEGFQETQYF

clone size: -
J gene: TRBJ2-1
V gene: TRBV14
D gene: TRBD2
CDR3 DNA: TGTGCCAGCAGCCAAGCGGTTCTAGCGGGAGGCAATGAGCAGTTCTTC
CDR3 protein: CASSQAVLAGGNEQFF

clone size: -
J gene: TRBJ1-3
V gene: TRBV19
D gene: TRBD1
CDR3 DNA: TGTGCCAGTAGGGGGCTCCGACAGGGCTCTGGAAACACCATATATTTT
CDR3 protein: CASRGLRQGSGNTIYF

clone size: -
J gene: TRBJ2-7
V gene: TRBV11-1
D gene: TRBD1
CDR3 DNA: TGTGCCAGCAGCCAAGGGGTTTCCGGGACAGGGGTAAACTTGTACGAGCAGTACTTC
CDR3 protein: CASSQGVSGTGVNLYEQYF

clone size: -
J gene: TRBJ2-7
V gene: TRBV7-2
D gene: -
CDR3 DNA: TGTGCCAGCAGCCCCCGGGCGGGTTACGAGCAGTACTTC
CDR3 protein: CASSPRAGYEQYF

clone size: -
J gene: TRBJ1-1
V gene: TRBV5-1
D gene: -
CDR3 DNA: TGCGCCAGCAGCGGAGGGTGGCAGGGGAACACTGAAGCTTTCTTT
CDR3 protein: CASSGGWQGNTEAFF

clone size: -
J gene: TRBJ1-4
V gene: TRBV15
D gene: -
CDR3 DNA: TGTGCCACCAGCAGATCCGGACAGCTAAACTTGGAGGAAAAACTGTTTTTT
CDR3 protein: CATSRSGQLNLEEKLFF

clone size: -
J gene: TRBJ1-2
V gene: TRBV4-1
D gene: -
CDR3 DNA: TGCGCCAGCAGCCAAGTTGGCGGAAAAAGGAGTGGCTACACCTTC
CDR3 protein: CASSQVGGKRSGYTF

clone size: -
J gene: TRBJ2-5
V gene: TRBV27
D gene: TRBD1
CDR3 DNA: TGTGCCAGCGGCACGGGACAGGGTGGAGAGACCCAGTACTTC
CDR3 protein: CASGTGQGGETQYF

clone size: once
J gene: TRBJ2-2
V gene: TRBV23-1
D gene: TRBD1
CDR3 DNA: TGCGCCAGCAATGGACAGGGACGCTTTGGGGAGCTGTTTTTT
CDR3 protein: CASNGQGRFGELFF